This T cell receptor beta chain stems from a study of CD8 T cells in ankylosing spondylitis. General study points: Disease-linked clones reportedly showed significant enrichment in matched ankylosing spondylitis synovial fluid. Ankylosing spondylitis blood appeared to be characterized by a TCR beta motif of several highly homologous variants.

The CDR3 has 16 amino acids. Per germline, CDR1 SGHTA and CDR2 FQGTGA. J was trimmed by 7 bases and V by 4 bases; bases with no gene match: 10. A few counts support this clonotype. The antigen remains unidentified. Quantitative 5'-RACE with molecular barcodes generated TCR beta libraries. TCRdb itself ran the 5' RACE reads through MiXCR, one entry per CDR3 protein. The table has hundreds of thousands of distinct CDR3 sequences, roughly a sixth seen once. The TCR originated in a male donor with ankylosing spondylitis. Sample: blood, either unsorted or a sorted T cell fraction (not recorded which). The chain carries TRBV7-3 and TRBJ2-1; 10 bases line up with TRBD1. CDR3 sequence (DNA): TGTGCCAGCAGCTCCCCCCCGGGACAGGGGAAGAATGAGCAGTTCTTC. Translation gives CASSSPPGQGKNEQFF.